A single sample is the source of the 8 T cell receptor beta chains below, sequenced in a study of CD8 T cells in ankylosing spondylitis. TCRdb re-called the 5' RACE reads through MiXCR, storing one row per CDR3 protein. The sample has some 250,000 distinct CDR3 sequences, less than 10% seen once. Sequencing input: blood, either unsorted or a sorted T cell fraction (not recorded which). Source of these receptors: a male donor with ankylosing spondylitis or in good health (not recorded which).

The rearrangement links TRBV6-2 or TRBV6-3 to TRBJ2-2; 7 nucleotides align to TRBD1. Germline V gene sequence: CDR1 MNHEY, CDR2 SVGEGT. The CDR3 covers 15 residues. V was pared by 6 bases and J by 1 base, with 5 bases of the junction left unmatched. Here the CDR3 DNA reads TGTGCCAGCAGAACCTGGACAGGGAACACCGGGGAGCTGTTTTTT. It yields the protein CASRTWTGNTGELFF.

This clonotype has at least ten counts. The rearrangement joins TRBV7-9 to TRBJ2-1, with TRBD2 matching 7 bases. J was trimmed by 9 bases and V by 7 bases; bases with no gene match: 9. The CDR3 loop spans 13 amino acids. In germline, CDR1 is SEHNR, CDR2 FQNEAQ (reference sequence). The CDR3 spells CASNPVGGGEQFF. DNA for the CDR3: TGTGCCAGCAATCCGGTGGGGGGGGGTGAGCAGTTCTTC.

This clonotype was seen repeatedly, ten times or more. The chain links TRBV20-1 to TRBJ1-2, with D maybe TRBD1 (6 bases). CDR1 is DFQATT, CDR2 SNEGSKA, per germline (reference sequence). V lost 1 base and J lost 8, with 29 bases in between. The CDR3 totals 18 residues. CDR3 DNA sequence: TGCAGTGCTAGAGGTCCGAAGGGTAGGCAGGGGAGGTTTGACGGCTACACCTTC. Translation: CSARGPKGRQGRFDGYTF.

This clonotype has at least ten counts. The J gene is TRBJ2-1, the V gene TRBV7-2; D ambiguous. CDR1 and CDR2 from the germline V gene are SGHTA and FQGNSA. Trimming took off 1 base at V and 5 bases at J, with 6 bases between the two ends. The CDR3 has 13 amino acids. DNA of the CDR3: TGTGCCAGCAGCTTAGGTCGGAACAATGAGCAGTTCTTC. Translation gives CASSLGRNNEQFF.

The CDR3 sequence: CASSLVVAGELGTQYF. In nucleotides, the CDR3 is TGTGCCAGCAGTTTAGTCGTAGCGGGGGAACTGGGAACCCAGTACTTC. The chain employs TRBV12-3 or TRBV12-4 and TRBJ2-5, with 9 bases matching TRBD2. The CDR3 has 16 amino acids. V shed 1 base, J shed 8 bases, and the junction held 11 bases outside the gene matches.

This clonotype was detected many times. CDR3: CASSPQGGRAFF. DNA of the CDR3: TGTGCCAGCAGCCCCCAGGGGGGGAGGGCTTTCTTT. The chain uses TRBV7-2 and TRBJ1-1, with 7 bases identical to TRBD1. V was clipped by 5 bases and J by 11 bases; unmatched bases: 8. The CDR3 is 12 amino acids. Germline loops: CDR1 SGHTA, CDR2 FQGNSA. Drawing the rest from reference TRBV7-2 and TRBJ1-1, the complete variable domain is GAGVSQSPSNKVTEKGKDVELRCDPISGHTALYWYRQSLGQGLEFLIYFQGNSAPDKSGLPSDRFSAERTGGSVSTLTIQRTQQEDSAVYLCASSPQGGRAFFGQGTRLTVV.

Here the CDR3 reads CASSFQSSQETQYF. The CDR3 DNA reads TGTGCCAGCAGCTTCCAGAGCAGCCAAGAGACCCAGTACTTC. This chain connects TRBV7-6 to TRBJ2-5; D is unclear. The ends were cut back, 3 bases at V and 1 base at J, with 9 bases in the middle. The CDR3 contains 14 residues. From germline, CDR1 is SGHVS and CDR2 FNYEAQ.

This clonotype appeared many times. The V call is TRBV30, the J call TRBJ1-2; no reliable D call. Germline loops: CDR1 GTSNPN, CDR2 SVGIG (reference sequence). This CDR3 spans 13 amino acids. The V gene lost 0 bases and the J gene lost 5 bases, with 10 bases spanning the gap. CDR3 coding DNA: TGTGCCTGGAGTGTGGGCGGGGAGTATGGCTACACCTTC. Translation gives CAWSVGGEYGYTF.